The rows below give T cell receptor beta chains drawn from one sample of a study of T cells in Graves' hyperthyroidism and ophthalmopathy. In TCRdb, the multiplex PCR reads were re-called with MiXCR into one record per CDR3 protein. The sample lists more than 450,000 distinct CDR3 sequences, 20% occurring once. Sequencing was performed on blood. Receptors originate from a middle-aged man with Graves' ophthalmopathy. The CDR3 runs from the conserved cysteine through the conserved F or W. D genes are given only for firm matches. Size tells how often a clone was seen (once, few, many) or the class of an expanded clone, and some rows leave it out.

TRBV28	many	TRBD1	TRBJ1-5	CATDEDRGGNQPQHF	TGTGCCACCGATGAGGACAGGGGCGGCAATCAGCCCCAGCATTTT
TRBV6-2/TRBV6-3	.	.	TRBJ1-6	CASSYLGGDSPLHF	TGTGCCAGCAGTTACTTAGGCGGGGATTCACCCCTCCACTTT
TRBV24-1	.	.	TRBJ2-2	CATSDETKPGELFF	TGTGCCACCAGTGATGAAACAAAACCCGGGGAGCTGTTTTTT
TRBV6-1	few	.	TRBJ1-1	CASSSTAGNTEAFF	TGTGCCAGCAGTTCGACCGCAGGGAACACTGAAGCTTTCTTT
TRBV28	.	TRBD2	TRBJ2-1	CASSSGTSEMGNEQFF	TGTGCCAGCAGTTCCGGGACTAGCGAGATGGGGAATGAGCAGTTCTTC
TRBV20-1	few	TRBD1	TRBJ2-7	CSARNNRDRATYEQYF	TGCAGTGCTAGAAATAACCGGGACAGGGCCACCTACGAGCAGTACTTC
TRBV6-5	few	.	TRBJ2-4	CASSYSPLELDANIQYF	TGTGCCAGCAGTTATAGCCCTCTGGAACTTGATGCAAACATTCAGTACTTC
TRBV19	.	TRBD1	TRBJ1-6	CASRHQTGVNSPLHF	TGTGCCAGTAGACACCAGACAGGGGTAAATTCACCCCTCCACTTT
TRBV9	few	TRBD2	TRBJ2-2	CASSVVTSGNTGELFF	TGTGCCAGCAGCGTAGTCACTAGCGGGAACACCGGGGAGCTGTTTTTT
TRBV5-8	many	TRBD2	TRBJ2-3	CASSPGLAGVVGDTQYF	TGTGCCAGCAGCCCAGGACTAGCGGGAGTGGTGGGAGATACGCAGTATTTT
TRBV25-1	.	.	TRBJ1-6	CASQHAGSYNSPLHF	TGTGCCAGCCAACACGCCGGCTCCTATAATTCACCCCTCCACTTT
TRBV29-1	.	TRBD2	TRBJ2-2	CSVTIAGQSTGELFF	TGCAGCGTGACGATAGCGGGGCAAAGCACCGGGGAGCTGTTTTTT
TRBV15	.	.	TRBJ1-5	CATSRDDAGGQPQHF	TGTGCCACCAGCAGAGATGACGCAGGCGGCCAGCCCCAGCATTTT
TRBV5-1	few	TRBD2	TRBJ2-1	CASSFPEAGGPGGEQFF	TGCGCCAGCAGCTTTCCCGAGGCGGGAGGGCCAGGGGGGGAGCAGTTCTTC
TRBV7-3	many	.	TRBJ2-1	CASSLQLAENNEQFF	TGTGCCAGCAGCTTACAGCTAGCTGAGAACAATGAGCAGTTCTTC
TRBV5-8	.	.	TRBJ2-7	CASSLRSGSTYEQYF	TGTGCCAGCAGCTTGAGGTCAGGGAGTACCTACGAGCAGTACTTC
TRBV7-2	.	.	TRBJ2-1	CASSGTSSHEQFF	TGTGCCAGCAGCGGAACTAGTTCCCATGAGCAGTTCTTC
TRBV5-1	many	.	TRBJ2-3	CASSLEVHTDTQYF	TGCGCCAGCAGCTTGGAGGTACACACAGATACGCAGTATTTT
TRBV4-1	few	.	TRBJ2-7	CASSQWWRGDYEQYF	TGCGCCAGCAGCCAATGGTGGAGGGGGGACTACGAGCAGTACTTC
TRBV28	many	TRBD1	TRBJ2-7	CASWRTGSYEQYF	TGTGCCAGCTGGAGGACAGGGTCCTACGAGCAGTACTTC
TRBV18	few	.	TRBJ2-1	CASSPRTASSYNEQFF	TGTGCCAGCTCACCACGGACGGCTAGCTCCTACAATGAGCAGTTCTTC
TRBV7-9	many	TRBD1	TRBJ1-1	CASSWHRGMNTEAFF	TGTGCCAGCAGCTGGCACAGGGGGATGAACACTGAAGCTTTCTTT
TRBV20-1	many	.	TRBJ2-7	CSAGRLNHEQYF	TGCAGTGCTGGAAGATTAAACCACGAGCAGTACTTC
TRBV3-1	.	.	TRBJ2-4	CASSQSAVAKNIQYF	TGTGCCAGCAGCCAATCAGCGGTAGCCAAAAACATTCAGTACTTC
TRBV18	.	.	TRBJ1-2	CASSPPEGPRGYGYTF	TGTGCCAGCTCACCACCGGAGGGGCCGCGCGGGTATGGCTACACCTTC
TRBV6-1	many	.	TRBJ2-1	CASSPGTNEQFF	TGTGCCAGCAGTCCCGGAACAAATGAGCAGTTCTTC
TRBV5-1	.	.	TRBJ1-4	CASSLRGFGEKLFF	TGCGCCAGCAGCTTGCGGGGGTTTGGTGAAAAACTGTTTTTT
TRBV7-9	many	TRBD2	TRBJ2-1	CASSFGGTSGGNEQFF	TGTGCCAGCAGCTTCGGAGGGACTAGCGGAGGCAATGAGCAGTTCTTC
TRBV20-1	few	.	TRBJ2-7	CSARDSSLVSYEQYF	TGCAGTGCTAGAGATTCTTCCTTGGTATCCTACGAGCAGTACTTC
TRBV2	.	.	TRBJ1-2	CASRGVSGGGYTF	TGTGCCAGCAGGGGAGTTTCGGGGGGAGGCTACACCTTC
TRBV5-1	few	.	TRBJ2-2	CASSSSLKDTGELFF	TGCGCCAGCAGCTCTTCCCTTAAGGACACCGGGGAGCTGTTTTTT
TRBV7-2	many	.	TRBJ2-7	CASSFRGPREQYF	TGTGCCAGCAGCTTCCGCGGGCCACGGGAGCAGTACTTC
TRBV19	.	.	TRBJ1-1	CASKVAAEAFF	TGTGCCAGTAAGGTGGCGGCTGAAGCTTTCTTT
TRBV3-1	.	TRBD2	TRBJ2-1	CASSRRVGTSGNEQFF	TGTGCCAGCAGTCGCCGGGTAGGTACTAGCGGGAATGAGCAGTTCTTC
TRBV20-1	.	.	TRBJ2-3	CSAPRPGGTDTQYF	TGCAGTGCTCCCCGACCGGGTGGCACAGATACGCAGTATTTT
TRBV11-2	many	TRBD1	TRBJ1-2	CASSNQQGAYGYTF	TGTGCCAGCAGCAACCAACAGGGGGCCTATGGCTACACCTTC
TRBV3-1	many	.	TRBJ1-5	CASSGKSTDAGEPQHF	TGTGCCAGCAGCGGAAAGTCTACGGATGCTGGGGAGCCCCAGCATTTT
TRBV7-3	.	TRBD2	TRBJ2-3	CASSLTAGGPTDTQYF	TGTGCCAGCAGCTTAACAGCGGGGGGGCCGACAGATACGCAGTATTTT
TRBV6-2/TRBV6-3	.	.	TRBJ2-1	CASSPHDRNNEQFF	TGTGCCAGCAGCCCCCACGACAGAAACAATGAGCAGTTCTTC
TRBV7-9	.	TRBD2	TRBJ2-5	CASSPPTSVKETQYF	TGTGCCAGCAGTCCTCCAACTAGCGTAAAAGAGACCCAGTACTTC
TRBV7-2	many	TRBD2	TRBJ2-2	CASSSLSGVTGELFF	TGTGCCAGCAGCTCTCTTAGCGGGGTCACCGGGGAGCTGTTTTTT
TRBV7-9	many	TRBD2	TRBJ2-5	CASSLWTSAEETQYF	TGTGCCAGCAGCTTATGGACTAGCGCCGAAGAGACCCAGTACTTC
TRBV6-5	few	.	TRBJ1-1	CASSYLLTTEAFF	TGTGCCAGCAGTTACTTACTGACCACTGAAGCTTTCTTT
TRBV11-2	.	.	TRBJ2-7	CASSLGPSEQYF	TGTGCCAGCAGCTTAGGTCCGTCCGAGCAGTACTTC